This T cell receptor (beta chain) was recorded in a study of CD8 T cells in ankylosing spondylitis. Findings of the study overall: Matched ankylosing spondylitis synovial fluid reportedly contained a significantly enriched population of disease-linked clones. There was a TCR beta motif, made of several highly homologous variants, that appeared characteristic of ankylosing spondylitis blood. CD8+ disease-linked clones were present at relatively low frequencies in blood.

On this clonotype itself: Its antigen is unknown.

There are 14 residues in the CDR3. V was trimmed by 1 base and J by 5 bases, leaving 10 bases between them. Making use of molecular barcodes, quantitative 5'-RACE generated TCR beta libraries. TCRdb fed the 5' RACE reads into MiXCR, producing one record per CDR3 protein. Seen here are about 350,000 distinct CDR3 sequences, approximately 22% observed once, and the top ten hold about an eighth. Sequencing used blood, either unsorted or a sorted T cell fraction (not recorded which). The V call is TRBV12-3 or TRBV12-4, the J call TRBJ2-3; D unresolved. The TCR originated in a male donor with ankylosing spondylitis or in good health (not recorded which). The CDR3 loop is CASSLERTIDTQYF. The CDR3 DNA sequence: TGTGCCAGCAGTTTAGAGAGAACGATAGATACGCAGTATTTT.